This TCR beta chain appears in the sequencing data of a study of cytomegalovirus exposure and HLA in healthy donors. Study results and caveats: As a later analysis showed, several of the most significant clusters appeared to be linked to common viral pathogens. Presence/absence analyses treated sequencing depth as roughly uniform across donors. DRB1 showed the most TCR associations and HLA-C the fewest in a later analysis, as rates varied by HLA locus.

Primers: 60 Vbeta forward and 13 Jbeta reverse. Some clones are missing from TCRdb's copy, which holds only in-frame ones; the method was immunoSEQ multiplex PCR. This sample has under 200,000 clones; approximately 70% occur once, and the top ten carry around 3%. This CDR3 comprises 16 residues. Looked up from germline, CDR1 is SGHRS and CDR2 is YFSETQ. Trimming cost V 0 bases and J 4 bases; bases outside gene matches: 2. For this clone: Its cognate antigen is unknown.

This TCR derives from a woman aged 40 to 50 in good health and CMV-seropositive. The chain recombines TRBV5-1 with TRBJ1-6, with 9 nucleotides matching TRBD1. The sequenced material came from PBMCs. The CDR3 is CASSLVQGAYNSPLHF. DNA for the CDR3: TGCGCCAGCAGCTTGGTACAGGGGGCGTATAATTCACCCCTCCACTTT.